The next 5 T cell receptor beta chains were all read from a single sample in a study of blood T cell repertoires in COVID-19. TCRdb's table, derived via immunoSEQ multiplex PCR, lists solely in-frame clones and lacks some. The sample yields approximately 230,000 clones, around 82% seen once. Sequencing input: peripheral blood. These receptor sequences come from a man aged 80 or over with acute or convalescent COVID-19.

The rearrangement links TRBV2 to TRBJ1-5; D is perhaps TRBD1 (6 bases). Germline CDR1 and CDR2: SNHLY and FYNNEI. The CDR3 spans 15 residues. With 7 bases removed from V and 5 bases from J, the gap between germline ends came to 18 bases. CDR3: CASKSVTGWDQPQHF. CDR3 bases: TGTGCCAGCAAGTCAGTAACAGGGTGGGATCAGCCCCAGCATTTT.

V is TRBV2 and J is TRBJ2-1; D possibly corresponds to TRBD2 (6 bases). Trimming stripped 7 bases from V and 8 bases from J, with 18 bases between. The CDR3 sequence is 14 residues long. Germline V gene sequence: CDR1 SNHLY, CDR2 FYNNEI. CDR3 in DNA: TGTGCCAGCACCCTCATCCTCGGGAGCCATGAGCAGTTCTTC. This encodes CASTLILGSHEQFF.

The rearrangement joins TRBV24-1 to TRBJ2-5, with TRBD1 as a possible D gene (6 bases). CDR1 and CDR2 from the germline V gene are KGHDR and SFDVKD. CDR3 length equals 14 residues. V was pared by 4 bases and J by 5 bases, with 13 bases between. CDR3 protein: CATSDPTGLETQYF. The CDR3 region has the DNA TGTGCCACCAGTGACCCTACAGGGCTGGAGACCCAGTACTTC.

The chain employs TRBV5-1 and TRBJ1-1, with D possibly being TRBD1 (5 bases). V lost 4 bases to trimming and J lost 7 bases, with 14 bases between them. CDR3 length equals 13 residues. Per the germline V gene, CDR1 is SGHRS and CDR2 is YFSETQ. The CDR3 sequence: CASSGTVGGEAFF. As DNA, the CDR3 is TGCGCCAGCAGCGGGACGGTCGGGGGTGAAGCTTTCTTT.

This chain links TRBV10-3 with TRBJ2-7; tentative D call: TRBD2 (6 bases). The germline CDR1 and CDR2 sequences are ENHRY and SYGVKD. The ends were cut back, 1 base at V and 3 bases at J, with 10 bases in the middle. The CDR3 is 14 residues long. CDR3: CAISEYQDYYEQYF. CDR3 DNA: TGTGCCATCAGTGAGTATCAGGACTACTACGAGCAGTACTTC.